The source of this T cell receptor (beta chain) is a study of long-term antiretroviral therapy in people with HIV (dated by TCRdb to 2021 to 2024). With regard to the full study: The earliest samples were collected roughly a decade before the 2015 WHO recommendation for immediate ART, at a time when ART was usually postponed until CD4 counts fell. A retrospective serial study tested whether ART initiation and durable HIV suppression were associated with changes in peripheral blood TRB repertoire composition and diversity. The cohort contributed fewer than 200 cryopreserved PBMC samples from under 35 adults with confirmed HIV infection, collected serially over a mean of approximately 6 years (range 1-12). About 35% of the 30 participants with HIV were female. No cross-contamination during QIAcube processing was seen in test extractions of a monoclonal T-cell line run alongside 33 polyclonal samples.

Participants were included only if at least one PBMC sample before ART initiation and at least two post-ART samples were available. All participants with HIV were treated in the United States of America. Before DNA extraction, cryopreserved samples containing roughly 1-11 million PBMC were thawed and washed. At the time of the earliest PBMC sample, participants with HIV were aged between about 23 and 54 years. Per participant, PBMC samples came from 1-4 timepoints prior to ART initiation and 2-8 timepoints following ART initiation, for a median of 7 samples. Serial HIV viral load, CD4+ T-cell count, ART history and demographic data were obtained for every participant. Using a Qiagen kit on a QIAcube, genomic DNA was extracted from unsorted PBMC, with samples processed in batches of 12. The paper as a whole reports these results and caveats: Unsorted PBMC were profiled instead of sorted CD4+ and CD8+ T cells because pre-ART samples had limited cell numbers. Narrower CDR3 length ranges were observed in HIV repertoires than in controls, and an antigen-experienced repertoire with only a slight naive shift after ART was suggested by the network structure. The samples span the years 2004 to 2017, and the ART regimens used at that time may not be as effective as current regimens. ART initiation was associated with a significant increase in TRB diversity, but diversity stayed significantly below transplant donor controls even after long-term ART. Limited PBMC availability meant only the TCR beta chain was sequenced, without alpha chain pairing. At every time point, the repertoire was dominated by expanded TRB clones first identified before ART initiation, although this dominance fluctuated and, in many PLHIV, declined after ART. Inferences about post-ART repertoire changes are limited because no data were available on ART adherence, viral resistance or therapy changes.

The immunoSEQ hsTCRB v3.0 assay was used at survey level resolution to sequence the TRB variable region. The target sequencing depth for TRB was about 40,000-55,000 T-cell genomes per sample. TRB libraries were pooled and sequenced on an Illumina MiSeq using a v3 150-cycle kit. For the original study's pipeline: Analysis of repertoires was carried out in R inside a reproducible Nextflow workflow spanning QC, data transformation and analysis. LymphoSeq2, an R package for AIRR-Seq data exploration, was used to implement custom analyses. Several samples that yielded fewer than 5000 total TRB sequences were excluded, so that 150 to 200 HIV repertoires were analyzed. Among the 170 to 200 HIV repertoires that were kept, roughly 58 were collected before ART initiation and about 130 were collected after ART initiation. Each repertoire was downsampled to 5000 TRB nucleotide sequences, and summary statistics were averaged across 100 downsampling iterations. Only TRB sequences with CDR3 regions of at least seven amino acids were retained for analysis. Diversity was assessed using a clonality score derived from Shannon entropy and using the Gini coefficient. In repertoire networks, the top 5000 CDR3 amino acid sequences were linked whenever an edit distance of one separated two sequences. For TRB CDR3 amino acid sequences, GLIPH2 was used to predict antigen specificity groups and MHC restriction. To flag known CMV, EBV, HIV or tissue antigen associations, CDR3 amino acid sequences were matched against VDJdb and McPAS-TCR. Pre-ART, post-ART and control groups were compared with Wilcoxon signed-rank tests and Holm-Bonferroni correction. TCRdb took over this immuneACCESS table, retaining in-frame rearrangements with V and J assigned. Such tables are incomplete; in checked studies, under half of the missing clones stem from an unresolved V gene, and the remainder is unexplained. The V and J calls and clone size are taken from that table; D and trimming were inferred from the DNA. In all, the sample holds over 15,000 clones, and roughly 79% of those were seen once. The biggest ten clones account for 6.5% to 7.5% of the sample.

Remarks on this clone: Its antigen has not been determined. No base qualities exist here, and no much larger clone lies one base off it.

Trimmed from V: 6 bases; trimmed from J: 2 bases; junction bases lacking a gene match: 5. CDR1 and CDR2 are read off the germline V gene (reference sequence) as LNHDA and SQIVND. The CDR3 measures 14 amino acids from cysteine to phenylalanine. Only the CDR3 region is kept as DNA, spanning 42 bases read in frame from base 1. The chain was built from TRBV19 and TRBJ1-2, with 8 bases in between that match TRBD1. This TCR was recovered from a man between 45 and 60 years old with HIV. This material consisted of unsorted PBMCs, taken 2.2 years after starting antiretroviral therapy. The CDR3 amino acid sequence is: CASSHRGRNYGYTF. The nucleotides read TGTGCCAGTAGCCACAGGGGGAGGAACTATGGCTACACCTTC.